These 11 T cell receptor beta chains came from one sample sequenced in a study of T cells expressing NK-cell markers. TCRdb reprocessed the 5' RACE reads, keeping one entry per CDR3 protein, no DNA. Its listing shows 300,000 to 500,000 distinct CDR3 sequences. Sequenced material: blood T cells: a sorted CD56 or NKG2C T cell subset, CD4+ or CD8+ T cells, or bulk PBMC T cells (not recorded which). Receptor source: a woman aged 45-65 years in good health.

V is TRBV11-2 and J is TRBJ2-1. Germline V lookup: CDR1 SGHAT, CDR2 FQNNGV. The CDR3 sequence is 15 residues long. Here the CDR3 reads CASSLGFRGDNEQFF.

This chain uses TRBV20-1 with TRBJ2-2; TCRdb returns TRBD2, unconfirmable since there is no DNA. The CDR3 has 16 residues. Germline CDR1 DFQATT, CDR2 SNEGSKA (reference sequence). The CDR3 region is CSARRRDSVGTGELFF.

The chain is built from TRBV5-1 and TRBJ2-1; lacking DNA, the TRBD2 call made by TCRdb goes unchecked. CDR3 length equals 12 residues. Germline CDR1 SGHRS, CDR2 YFSETQ. The CDR3 sequence: CASQLEDSEQFF.

The V gene is TRBV2, the J gene TRBJ1-3; TCRdb returns TRBD1, unconfirmable since there is no DNA. From germline, CDR1 is SNHLY and CDR2 FYNNEI. The CDR3 is 14 amino acids. CDR3 loop: CASRLTAWGNTIYF.

The rearrangement links TRBV19 to TRBJ2-3; there is no DNA to check the TCRdb D call of TRBD1. CDR1 is LNHDA, CDR2 SQIVND, per germline (reference sequence). The CDR3 consists of 14 residues. The CDR3 reads CASQFGGSTDTQYF.

J is TRBJ2-5 and V is TRBV29-1. This CDR3 comprises 13 residues. Germline CDR1 and CDR2: SQVTM and ANQGSEA. CDR3 region: CSVKRGPQETQYF.

V is TRBV20-1 and J is TRBJ2-1; TCRdb picks TRBD2, but there is no DNA to check that call. This CDR3 is 17 amino acids long. Germline CDR1 reads DFQATT; CDR2 reads SNEGSKA (reference sequence). CDR3 residues: CSAREFPGTSGMDEQFF.

The chain carries TRBV29-1 and TRBJ2-6. This CDR3 is built from 17 residues. CDR1 and CDR2 from the germline V gene are SQVTM and ANQGSEA. This CDR3 reads CSVVGSKGRSGANVLTF.

The chain uses TRBV12-3 or TRBV12-4 and TRBJ1-5. This CDR3 has 13 amino acids. CDR3 sequence reads: CASSPSLNQPQHF.

The chain links TRBV7-9 to TRBJ2-2; no DNA is available, so the TRBD1 call from TCRdb remains unchecked. The CDR3 totals 14 residues. Germline assignment: CDR1 SEHNR and CDR2 FQNEAQ (reference sequence). The CDR3 here is CASSPYLGAGELFF.

The chain uses TRBV29-1 and TRBJ1-5; TCRdb outputs TRBD1, but without DNA this stays unchecked. Looked up from germline, CDR1 is SQVTM and CDR2 is ANQGSEA. The CDR3 is made up of 12 amino acids. CDR3 sequence: CSVGSGGQPQHF. Looking up the rest from reference TRBV29-1 and TRBJ1-5 gives the full variable domain: SAVISQKPSRDICQRGTSLTIQCQVDSQVTMMFWYRQQPGQSLTLIATANQGSEATYESGFVIDKFPISRPNLTFSTLTVSNMSPEDSSIYLCSVGSGGQPQHFGDGTRLSIL.